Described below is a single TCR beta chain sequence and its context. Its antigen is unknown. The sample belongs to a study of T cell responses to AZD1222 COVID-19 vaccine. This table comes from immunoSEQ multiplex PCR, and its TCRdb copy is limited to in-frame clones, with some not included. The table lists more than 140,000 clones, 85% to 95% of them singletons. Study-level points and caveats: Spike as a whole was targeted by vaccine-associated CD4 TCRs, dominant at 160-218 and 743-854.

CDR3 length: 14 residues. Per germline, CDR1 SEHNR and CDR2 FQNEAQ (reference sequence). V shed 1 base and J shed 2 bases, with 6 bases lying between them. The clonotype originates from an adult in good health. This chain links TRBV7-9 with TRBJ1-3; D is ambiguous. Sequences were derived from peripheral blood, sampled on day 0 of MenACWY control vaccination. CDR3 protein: CASSLVTPGNTIYF. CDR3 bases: TGTGCCAGCAGCTTAGTAACGCCTGGAAACACCATATATTTT.